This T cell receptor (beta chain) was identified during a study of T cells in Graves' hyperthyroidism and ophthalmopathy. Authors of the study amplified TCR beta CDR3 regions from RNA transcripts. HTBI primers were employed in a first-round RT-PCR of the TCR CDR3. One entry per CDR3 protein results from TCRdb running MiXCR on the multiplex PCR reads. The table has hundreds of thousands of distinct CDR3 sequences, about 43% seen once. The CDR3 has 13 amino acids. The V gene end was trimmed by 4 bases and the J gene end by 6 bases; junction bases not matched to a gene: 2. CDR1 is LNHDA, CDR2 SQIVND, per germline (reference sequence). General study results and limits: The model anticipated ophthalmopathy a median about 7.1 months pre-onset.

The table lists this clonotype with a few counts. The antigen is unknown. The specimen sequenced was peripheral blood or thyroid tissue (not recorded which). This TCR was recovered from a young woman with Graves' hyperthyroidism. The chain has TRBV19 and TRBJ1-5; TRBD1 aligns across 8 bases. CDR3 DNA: TGTGCCAGTAGTACGACAGGGGTTCAGCCCCAGCATTTT. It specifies CASSTTGVQPQHF. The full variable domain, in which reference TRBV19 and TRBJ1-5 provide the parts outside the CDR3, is DGGITQSPKYLFRKEGQNVTLSCEQNLNHDAMYWYRQDPGQGLRLIYYSQIVNDFQKGDIAEGYSVSREKKESFPLTVTSAQKNPTAFYLCASSTTGVQPQHFGDGTRLSIL.